Sequencing of this T cell receptor (beta chain) was carried out in a study of CD8 T cells in Susac syndrome. Germline V CDR1 and CDR2: LGHDT, YNNKEL (reference sequence). V lost 1 base, J lost 2 bases, and 14 bases lay in between. The CDR3 covers 16 residues. After extraction with the RNeasy kit, 0.5 to 1 ug of the RNA was reverse transcribed using random hexamers. One entry per CDR3 protein, called by TCRdb with MiXCR from the immunoSEQ multiplex PCR reads. The repertoire has 95,000 to 150,000 distinct CDR3 sequences, 85% to 95% of them found once; the top ten carry about 0.29%. This TCR came from a human donor with Susac syndrome. The chain links TRBV3-1 to TRBJ2-5, with no clear D. What was sequenced was CD8+ T cells from PBMCs. CDR3 DNA sequence: TGTGCCAGCAGCCAAGTGGCAGAAGTTCCTCAAGAGACCCAGTACTTC. Translation: CASSQVAEVPQETQYF.